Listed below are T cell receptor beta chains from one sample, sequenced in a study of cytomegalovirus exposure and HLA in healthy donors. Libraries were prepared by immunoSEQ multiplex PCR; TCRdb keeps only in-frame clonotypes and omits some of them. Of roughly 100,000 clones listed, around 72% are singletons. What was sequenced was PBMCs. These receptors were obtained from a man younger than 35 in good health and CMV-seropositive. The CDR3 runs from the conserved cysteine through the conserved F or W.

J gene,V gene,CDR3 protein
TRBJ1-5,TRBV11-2,CASSTRGGNQPQHF
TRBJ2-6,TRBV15,CATSPIRGRISGANVLTF
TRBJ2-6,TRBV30,CAWSDPPGQGFSGANVLTF
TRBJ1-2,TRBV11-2,CASSLGGTGQFYGYTF
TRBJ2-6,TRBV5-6,CASSKTGSGANVLTF
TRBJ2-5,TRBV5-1,CASSSSPQGAETQYF
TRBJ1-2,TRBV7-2,CASSLNRNGYTF
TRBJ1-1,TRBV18,CASSKGQATSTEAFF
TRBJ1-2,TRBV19,CASLTGDHYGYTF
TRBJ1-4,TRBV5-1,CASSLGGPATNEKLFF